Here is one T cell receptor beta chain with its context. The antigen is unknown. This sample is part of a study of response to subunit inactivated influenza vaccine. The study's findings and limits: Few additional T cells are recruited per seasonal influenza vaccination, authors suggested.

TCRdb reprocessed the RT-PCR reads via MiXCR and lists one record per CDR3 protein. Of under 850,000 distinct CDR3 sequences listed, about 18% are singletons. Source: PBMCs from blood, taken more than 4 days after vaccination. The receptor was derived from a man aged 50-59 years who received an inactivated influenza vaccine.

The CDR3 bases are TGTGCCAGCAGTCTAGAGACAGAGTGGAGCGGCTACACCTTC. Residues: CASSLETEWSGYTF. The chain is built from TRBV12-3 or TRBV12-4 and TRBJ1-2, with TRBD1 as a possible D gene (5 bases). Deletions cut 5 bases from V and 8 bases from J, with 18 bases between. There are 14 residues in the CDR3.